These 28 T cell receptor beta chains were all obtained from the same sample, sequenced in a study of T cells in Graves' hyperthyroidism and ophthalmopathy. The source material, RNA transcripts, was used to amplify TCR beta CDR3 regions. The HTBI primer set served for first-round RT-PCR of the TCR CDR3. MiXCR, run by TCRdb on the multiplex PCR reads, gives a single entry per CDR3 protein. The repertoire holds approximately 510,000 distinct CDR3 sequences, with less than 25% as singletons. Sequencing was performed on blood. These receptor sequences come from a young man with Graves' hyperthyroidism.

The gene calls are TRBV9 and TRBJ2-7, with a tentative D call TRBD1 (5 bases). The CDR3 spans 14 residues. From germline, CDR1 is SGDLS and CDR2 YYNGEE. V lost 4 bases and J lost 2, with 13 bases in between. As DNA, the CDR3 is TGTGCCAGCAGCATACAGGATGGCGCCTACGAGCAGTACTTC. This encodes CASSIQDGAYEQYF.

Remarks on this clonotype: Since a much larger clone is just one base distant, this may be a read error. The chain carries TRBV12-3 or TRBV12-4 and TRBJ1-2; no firm D call. The CDR3 spans 13 residues. The CDR3 loop reads CASSLVPTYGFTF. In DNA, the CDR3 is TGTGCCAGCAGCCTGGTGCCGACATATGGCTTCACCTTC.

The V gene is TRBV5-1, the J gene TRBJ2-1, with TRBD1 as a possible D gene (5 bases). The CDR3 covers 15 residues. The germline V gene encodes CDR1 SGHRS and CDR2 YFSETQ. Trimming pared 3 bases from V and 6 bases from J, leaving 16 bases between. The CDR3 here is CASSSTVVAINEQFF. In DNA form, the CDR3 reads TGCGCCAGCAGCTCGACAGTGGTGGCCATCAATGAGCAGTTCTTC.

This clonotype occurred many times. The chain employs TRBV27 and TRBJ1-2; D is uncertain. CDR1 and CDR2 from the germline V gene are MNHEY and SMNVEV (reference sequence). CDR3 length: 15 amino acids. V was trimmed by 4 bases and J by 4 bases, leaving 16 bases between them. The DNA of the CDR3 is TGTGCCAGCAGTTGGGCTCGGTCTTCGTTCTATGGCTACACCTTC. This codes for CASSWARSSFYGYTF.

This rearrangement joins TRBV5-1 to TRBJ2-7, with D perhaps matching TRBD1 or TRBD2 (5 bases each). Germline lookup yields CDR1 SGHRS and CDR2 YFSETQ. V was trimmed by 0 bases and J by 6 bases, leaving 10 bases between them. This CDR3 contains 13 residues. Here the CDR3 DNA reads TGCGCCAGCAGCTTGGCGTGGGGGACCGAGCAGTACTTC. The encoded protein is CASSLAWGTEQYF.

A remark on this clonotype: This may be a read error: a much more frequent sequence differs by one nucleotide. Since the CDR3 does not end with the conserved phenylalanine or tryptophan, this likely comes from a read error. For the CDR3, the DNA is TGTGCCAGCCGACAGGAAGAAACCTATGGCTACACCTAC. It encodes CASRQEETYGYTY. The V and J genes are TRBV2 and TRBJ1-2; a weak D match, TRBD1 (6 bases). The CDR3 runs 13 residues. The germline V gene has CDR1 SNHLY and CDR2 FYNNEI. V gave up 8 bases and J gave up 4 bases, with 14 bases separating them.

This clonotype was seen at least ten times. An end of the junction differs from the germline gene, which may be a read error. The rearrangement uses TRBV12-3 or TRBV12-4 and TRBJ2-2, with a tentative D call TRBD2 (6 bases). The CDR3 has 15 residues. CDR3 amino acids: CASSLSGVNTGGLFF. Here the CDR3 DNA reads TGTGCCAGCAGCCTTAGCGGAGTTAACACCGGGGGGCTGTTTTTT.

A few counts support this clonotype. V gene TRBV5-6 combines with J gene TRBJ2-7; D call uncertain. The CDR3 totals 13 residues. Trimming took off 2 bases at V and 2 bases at J, with 8 bases between the two ends. Germline V gene lookup returns CDR1 SGHDT and CDR2 YYEEEE. The CDR3 nucleotides are TGTGCCAGCAGCTTCGACCTTACCTACGAGCAGTACTTC. This encodes CASSFDLTYEQYF.

This clonotype has a count of ten or more. At one boundary the junction diverges from the germline segment, which might be a read error. The chain joins TRBV5-1 to TRBJ1-2, with TRBD1 identical over 7 bases. Per germline, CDR1 SGHRS and CDR2 YFSETQ. The CDR3 is 15 residues long. DNA for the CDR3: TGCGCCAGCAGGTTGGAAACGACAGGGCTCTATGGCTACACCTTC. The encoded protein is CASRLETTGLYGYTF.

This chain connects TRBV6-1 to TRBJ2-5; the D gene is possibly TRBD1 (9 bases). With 8 bases removed from V and 5 bases from J, the gap between germline ends came to 21 bases. CDR3 length: 15 amino acids. Per the germline V gene, CDR1 is MNHNS and CDR2 is SASEGT. The CDR3 protein is CASESTGGGGETQYF. DNA for the CDR3: TGTGCCAGCGAGTCCACAGGGGGCGGGGGGGAGACCCAGTACTTC.

This clonotype was seen many times. The chain couples TRBV30 to TRBJ2-7; D is ambiguous. V gave up 2 bases and J gave up 7 bases, with 9 bases separating them. The CDR3 has 11 residues. Germline CDR1 GTSNPN, CDR2 SVGIG (reference sequence). Here the CDR3 DNA reads TGTGCCTGGAGTAACCTGGGGGAGCAGTACTTC. This codes for CAWSNLGEQYF.

This clonotype was seen repeatedly, ten times or more. The chain recombines TRBV28 with TRBJ2-5, with 9 bases that match TRBD1. Germline-derived CDR1 and CDR2 are MDHEN and SYDVKM. The CDR3 loop spans 15 amino acids. The V and J ends lost 5 bases and 0 bases, in that order; junction bases with no gene match: 4. The CDR3 sequence is CASSAGQGYQETQYF. The CDR3 bases are TGTGCCAGCAGTGCTGGACAGGGGTACCAAGAGACCCAGTACTTC. Combining the CDR3 with reference TRBV28 and TRBJ2-5 gives the whole variable domain DVKVTQSSRYLVKRTGEKVFLECVQDMDHENMFWYRQDPGLGLRLIYFSYDVKMKEKGDIPEGYSVSREKKERFSLILESASTNQTSMYLCASSAGQGYQETQYFGPGTRLLVL.

In this sample, this clonotype turned up many times. The V and J genes are TRBV19 and TRBJ1-1; no clear D gene. The CDR3 contains 13 residues. The V end lost 3 bases, the J end lost 0 bases, and 5 bases lay between the germline ends. Germline CDR1 and CDR2: LNHDA and SQIVND (reference sequence). CDR3 DNA: TGTGCCAGTAGTATGCGGCTGAACACTGAAGCTTTCTTT. It specifies CASSMRLNTEAFF.

This clonotype was seen only a few times. The chain joins TRBV6-4 to TRBJ1-2, with 11 nucleotides matching TRBD1. J was trimmed by 7 bases and V by 6 bases; bases with no gene match: 16. The CDR3 loop spans 17 amino acids. The germline V gene encodes CDR1 MRHNA and CDR2 SNTAGT. The chain's CDR3 is CASSRNPGQGEGGGYTF. CDR3 nucleotides: TGTGCCAGCAGCCGTAACCCGGGACAGGGGGAGGGTGGTGGCTACACCTTC.

This clonotype was seen repeatedly, ten times or more. This chain uses TRBV2 with TRBJ2-4, with 8 bases matching TRBD1. V lost 5 bases and J lost 5; bases outside the gene matches: 8. The germline V gene has CDR1 SNHLY and CDR2 FYNNEI. The length of the CDR3 is 15 residues. The CDR3 sequence is CASSSLDRGENIQYF. Written as DNA, the CDR3 is TGTGCCAGCAGTTCGCTCGACAGGGGAGAAAACATTCAGTACTTC.

The table lists this clonotype with many counts. The chain uses TRBV19 and TRBJ1-5, with D possibly being TRBD1 (5 bases). V dropped 6 bases and J dropped 5 bases, with 11 bases sitting between them. The CDR3 is 13 amino acids. Germline CDR1 is LNHDA and CDR2 is SQIVND (reference sequence). Written as DNA, the CDR3 is TGTGCCAGTAGAGGGGAGCTTTATCAGCCCCAGCATTTT. Translated, it gives CASRGELYQPQHF.

This clonotype was picked up many times. The chain couples TRBV25-1 to TRBJ1-1; 8 bases match TRBD1. V gave up 4 bases and J gave up 1 base; unmatched junction bases: 5. From germline, CDR1 is MGHDK and CDR2 SYGVNS. The CDR3 spans 15 residues. In DNA, the CDR3 is TGTGCCAGCAGTGTAAGACAGGGGTCGAACACTGAAGCTTTCTTT. This encodes CASSVRQGSNTEAFF. Combining the CDR3 with reference TRBV25-1 and TRBJ1-1 gives the whole variable domain EADIYQTPRYLVIGTGKKITLECSQTMGHDKMYWYQQDPGMELHLIHYSYGVNSTEKGDLSSESTVSRIRTEHFPLTLESARPSHTSQYLCASSVRQGSNTEAFFGQGTRLTVV.

This clonotype was detected many times. The CDR3 loop is CSARNGRRENTEAFF. The CDR3 DNA reads TGCAGTGCTAGAAACGGGAGGAGAGAGAACACTGAAGCTTTCTTT. The rearrangement joins TRBV20-1 to TRBJ1-1; the D is unclear. V was shortened by 2 bases and J by 1 base, with 14 bases between the two germline ends. The CDR3 spans 15 residues. CDR1 DFQATT and CDR2 SNEGSKA come from the germline V gene (reference sequence).

This clonotype was found many times. The chain links TRBV10-3 to TRBJ1-3; D ambiguous. The CDR3 has 17 residues. Trimming removed 0 bases at V and 0 bases at J, with 12 bases between. The germline V gene encodes CDR1 ENHRY and CDR2 SYGVKD. The CDR3 is CAISESVGTLSGNTIYF. The CDR3 nucleotides read TGTGCCATCAGTGAGTCGGTGGGCACTCTCTCTGGAAACACCATATATTTT.

The genes are TRBV12-3 or TRBV12-4 and TRBJ2-7; 9 nucleotides match TRBD2. The CDR3 totals 13 residues. V was clipped by 7 bases and J by 9 bases; unmatched bases: 10. The CDR3 loop reads CASNRKAGGVQYF. The CDR3 bases are TGTGCCAGCAATCGAAAAGCGGGGGGTGTGCAGTACTTC.

This clonotype showed up many times. The chain links TRBV7-9 to TRBJ2-5, with unresolved D. CDR1 is SEHNR, CDR2 FQNEAQ, per germline (reference sequence). The V end lost 5 bases, the J end lost 5 bases, and 12 bases lay between the germline ends. This CDR3 has 13 amino acids. CDR3 sequence reads: CASSLSWSETQYF. CDR3 DNA: TGTGCCAGCAGCCTCTCTTGGTCGGAGACCCAGTACTTC.

This clonotype was found many times. The V call is TRBV12-5, the J call TRBJ2-5; TRBD1 matches 8 bases. This CDR3 contains 14 residues. The trim removed 5 bases at V and 5 bases at J, leaving 7 bases unmatched. CDR1 LGHNT and CDR2 FRNRAP come from the germline V gene. In DNA, the CDR3 is TGTGCTAGTGGTGTGTCAGGGGGCGCCGAGACCCAGTACTTC. Amino acid sequence: CASGVSGGAETQYF.

In the case of this clonotype: A much bigger clone sits one base away, suggesting this may be a read error. The CDR3 ends on some other residue instead of the conserved phenylalanine or tryptophan, so this is likely a read error. This chain joins TRBV12-3 or TRBV12-4 and TRBJ2-2; no clear D gene. The CDR3 covers 9 residues. Trimming shortened V by 7 bases and J by 13 bases, and 7 bases separated the two germline ends. Written as DNA, the CDR3 is TGTGCCAGCATCCTAGGGCTGTTTTTG. As protein: CASILGLFL.

This clonotype was picked up many times. The chain combines TRBV19 with TRBJ1-1; D unresolved. CDR3 length: 13 amino acids. The V and J ends lost 2 bases and 1 base respectively, with 5 bases between them. Germline-derived CDR1 and CDR2 are LNHDA and SQIVND (reference sequence). The CDR3 sequence: CASSIWQNTEAFF. The CDR3 DNA is TGTGCCAGTAGTATATGGCAGAACACTGAAGCTTTCTTT.

This clonotype was counted ten times or more. This chain uses TRBV6-2 or TRBV6-3 with TRBJ1-2, with a possible D match to TRBD1 (6 bases). CDR3 length: 13 residues. Germline V lookup: CDR1 MNHEY, CDR2 SVGEGT. Trimming removed 4 bases at V and 4 bases at J, with 10 bases between. The CDR3 sequence is CASSFRGPYGYTF. CDR3 DNA: TGTGCCAGCAGTTTCAGGGGTCCCTATGGCTACACCTTC.

This clonotype was seen only a few times. Without the conserved terminal phenylalanine or tryptophan, this CDR3 likely stems from a read error. This chain links TRBV4-1 with TRBJ1-5; a possible D gene is TRBD1 (5 bases). The CDR3 runs to 15 residues. Per germline, CDR1 MGHRA and CDR2 YSYEKL. The ends were cut back, 1 base at V and 0 bases at J, with 7 bases in the middle. The chain's CDR3 is CASSQVRDSNQPQHL. The DNA of the CDR3 is TGCGCCAGCAGCCAAGTCAGGGATAGCAATCAGCCCCAGCATCTT.

This clonotype was detected a few times. The V call is TRBV14, the J call TRBJ2-2, with D possibly TRBD2 on 5 matching bases. The CDR3 runs 16 residues. Germline lookup yields CDR1 SGHDN and CDR2 FVKESK. V lost 4 bases to trimming and J lost 4 bases, with 16 bases between them. The CDR3: CASSPWTPRGTGELFF. In DNA, the CDR3 is TGTGCCAGCAGCCCATGGACGCCCCGGGGCACCGGGGAGCTGTTTTTT.

The sample holds many counts of this clonotype. The rearrangement uses TRBV20-1 and TRBJ2-5, with 8 bases that match TRBD2. Trimming at V came to 2 bases and at J to 2 bases, leaving 4 bases not matched to a gene. This CDR3 is 14 amino acids long. Germline CDR1 DFQATT, CDR2 SNEGSKA (reference sequence). In DNA form, the CDR3 reads TGCAGTGCTAGATTAGCGGGGCTTCAAGAGACCCAGTACTTC. It encodes CSARLAGLQETQYF.